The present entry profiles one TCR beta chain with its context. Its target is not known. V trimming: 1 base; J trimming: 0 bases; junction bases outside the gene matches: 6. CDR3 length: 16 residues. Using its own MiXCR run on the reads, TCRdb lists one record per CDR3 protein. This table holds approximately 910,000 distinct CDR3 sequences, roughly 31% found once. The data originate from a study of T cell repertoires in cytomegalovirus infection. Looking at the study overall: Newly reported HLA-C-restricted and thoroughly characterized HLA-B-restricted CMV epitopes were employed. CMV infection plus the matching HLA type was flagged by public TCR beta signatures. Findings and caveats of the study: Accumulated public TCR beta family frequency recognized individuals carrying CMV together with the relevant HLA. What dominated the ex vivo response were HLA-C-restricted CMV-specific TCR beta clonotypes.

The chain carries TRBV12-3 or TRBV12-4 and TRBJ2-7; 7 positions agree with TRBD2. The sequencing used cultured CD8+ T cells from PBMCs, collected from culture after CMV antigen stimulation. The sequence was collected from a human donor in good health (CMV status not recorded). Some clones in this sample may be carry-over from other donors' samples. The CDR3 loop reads CASSLGGGGDSYEQYF. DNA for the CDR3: TGTGCCAGCAGTTTAGGAGGCGGGGGAGACTCCTACGAGCAGTACTTC.